These 22 T cell receptor beta chains were all obtained from the same sample, sequenced in a study of blood T cell repertoires in COVID-19. Assay: immunoSEQ multiplex PCR; the TCRdb copy retains only in-frame clones and omits some. The profile shows under 200,000 clones, almost 85% of them singletons. The sequenced material came from peripheral blood. The receptors originated from a man in his forties or fifties who had recovered from COVID-19.

The rearrangement uses TRBV9 and TRBJ2-5, with 15 bases fitting TRBD2. Losses at the gene ends were 4 bases for V and 5 bases for J; bases not matched to a gene: 6. The CDR3 length is 16 residues. Looked up from germline, CDR1 is SGDLS and CDR2 is YYNGEE. The CDR3 DNA is TGTGCCAGCAGCACCGGGACTAGCGGGGGGTTTGAGACCCAGTACTTC. This sequence encodes CASSTGTSGGFETQYF.

The V and J genes are TRBV11-3 and TRBJ1-2; TRBD1 aligns across 7 bases. CDR1 and CDR2 (germline): SGHNT, YENEEA. There are 14 residues in the CDR3. The CDR3 sequence is CAISGQGVGYGYTF. The CDR3 DNA reads as TGTGCTATTTCCGGGCAGGGGGTCGGCTATGGCTACACCTTC.

This sequence joins TRBV27 and TRBJ1-1; a possible D gene is TRBD1 (5 bases). This CDR3 has 15 residues. Trimming took off 1 base at V and 1 base at J, with 10 bases between the two ends. Germline V CDR1 and CDR2: MNHEY, SMNVEV (reference sequence). CDR3: CASSLLQVPNTEAFF. Here the CDR3 DNA reads TGTGCCAGCAGTTTATTACAGGTCCCGAACACTGAAGCTTTCTTT.

The rearrangement joins TRBV3-1 (or the pseudogene TRBV3-2) to TRBJ1-2, with 9 bases aligning to TRBD1. Germline CDR1 reads LGHDT; CDR2 reads YNNKEL (reference sequence). The CDR3 is 14 amino acids. V gave up 4 bases and J gave up 4 bases; unmatched junction bases: 4. CDR3 in amino acids: CASSLRDRVYGYTF. CDR3 coding DNA: TGTGCCAGCAGCCTAAGGGACAGGGTCTATGGCTACACCTTC.

The CDR3, as DNA: TGTGCCAGCAGTTTAAAGGGGGAGTCCTACGAGCAGTACTTC. This translates into CASSLKGESYEQYF. J is TRBJ2-7 and V is TRBV27; D possibly corresponds to TRBD1 (6 bases). V lost 2 bases, J lost 1 base, and 9 bases lay in between. CDR3 size: 14 residues. CDR1 MNHEY and CDR2 SMNVEV come from the germline V gene (reference sequence).

J is TRBJ2-7 and V is TRBV4-2; 9 bases match TRBD1. The CDR3 is made up of 15 amino acids. Germline trimming cut 0 bases from V and 2 bases from J; bases unmatched to any gene: 2. Germline-derived CDR1 and CDR2 are LGHNA and YNFKEQ. In DNA form, the CDR3 reads TGTGCCAGCAGCCAAGAAACAGGGGGCCCCTACGAGCAGTACTTC. Residues: CASSQETGGPYEQYF.

This chain links TRBV4-1 with TRBJ2-5; D possibly corresponds to TRBD2 (5 bases). Trimming pared 3 bases from V and 0 bases from J, leaving 8 bases between. CDR3 length equals 14 residues. The germline V gene has CDR1 MGHRA and CDR2 YSYEKL. In DNA, the CDR3 is TGCGCCAGCAGCCAGGTAGCGTACCAAGAGACCCAGTACTTC. This encodes CASSQVAYQETQYF.

This chain joins TRBV20-1 and TRBJ2-7, with D perhaps TRBD1 (6 bases). Germline values: CDR1 DFQATT, CDR2 SNEGSKA (reference sequence). Trimming cost V 2 bases and J 13 bases, with 15 bases left between them. The CDR3 sequence is 11 residues long. The CDR3 reads CSARRGLQLYF. The CDR3 bases are TGCAGTGCTAGAAGGGGGTTACAGCTTTACTTC.

V is TRBV7-3 and J is TRBJ2-2, with 12 bases matching TRBD1. Germline assignment: CDR1 SGHTA and CDR2 FQGTGA. V lost 2 bases to trimming and J lost 6 bases; unmatched junction nucleotides: 1. The CDR3 runs 15 residues. CDR3 region: CASSLGTGGPGELFF. The DNA for the CDR3 is TGTGCCAGCAGCTTAGGGACAGGGGGCCCCGGGGAGCTGTTTTTT.

As DNA, the CDR3 is TGTGCCATCAGAGACAGGAGTGCCTTTGAAGCTTTCTTT. Its protein product is CAIRDRSAFEAFF. The chain joins TRBV10-3 to TRBJ1-1; weak D call: TRBD1 (6 bases). V was trimmed by 6 bases and J by 7 bases, leaving 15 bases between them. Germline lookup yields CDR1 ENHRY and CDR2 SYGVKD. The CDR3 extends over 13 amino acids.

This clone was recorded once. The rearrangement uses TRBV28 and TRBJ1-5; 7 bases agree with TRBD1. Germline CDR1 reads MDHEN; CDR2 reads SYDVKM. The CDR3 is 13 residues long. Unmatched junction bases numbered 1, after V lost 5 bases and J lost 3 bases. The CDR3 coding sequence is TGTGCCAGCAGTACAGGGGCCAATCAGCCCCAGCATTTT. Its translation: CASSTGANQPQHF.

The chain uses TRBV27 and TRBJ2-1; 13 bases are shared with TRBD2. Germline CDR1 reads MNHEY; CDR2 reads SMNVEV (reference sequence). V lost 6 bases and J lost 15; bases outside the gene matches: 29. This CDR3 is 20 amino acids long. The CDR3 region has the DNA TGTGCCAGCAGAGGGGGCGGGACATACGGGTCGGGGACTAGCGGGAAATATCCGTTCTTC. This gives the protein CASRGGGTYGSGTSGKYPFF.

This clone has ten or more counts. The CDR3 region is CASSYPPQIFTQETQYF. Written as DNA, the CDR3 is TGTGCCAGCAGTTACCCCCCCCAAATCTTTACTCAAGAGACCCAGTACTTC. V is TRBV6-2 or TRBV6-3 and J is TRBJ2-5; D is ambiguous. This CDR3 is built from 17 residues. From germline, CDR1 is MNHEY and CDR2 SVGEGT. V was pared by 2 bases and J by 2 bases, with 18 bases between.

The V and J genes are TRBV11-3 and TRBJ2-5; 7 bases map to TRBD1. After removal of 6 bases from V and 4 bases from J, the junction contained 8 bases not matched to a gene. CDR3 length: 14 residues. Looked up from germline, CDR1 is SGHNT and CDR2 is YENEEA. CDR3 DNA: TGTGCCAGCAGGTGGACAGGCGAAGTAGAGACCCAGTACTTC. Its translation: CASRWTGEVETQYF. The full variable domain, with the rest looked up from reference TRBV11-3 and TRBJ2-5, is EAGVVQSPRYKIIEKKQPVAFWCNPISGHNTLYWYLQNLGQGPELLIRYENEEAVDDSQLPKDRFSAERLKGVDSTLKIQPAELGDSAVYLCASRWTGEVETQYFGPGTRLLVL.

The J gene is TRBJ1-1, the V gene TRBV19; D perhaps matches TRBD1 (6 bases). Trimming took off 3 bases at V and 11 bases at J, with 10 bases between the two ends. This CDR3 has 11 residues. Per germline, CDR1 LNHDA and CDR2 SQIVND (reference sequence). This CDR3 reads CASSIWGHAFF. CDR3 nucleotide sequence: TGTGCCAGTAGTATTTGGGGGCATGCTTTCTTT. Full variable domain (outside the CDR3, taken from reference TRBV19 and TRBJ1-1): DGGITQSPKYLFRKEGQNVTLSCEQNLNHDAMYWYRQDPGQGLRLIYYSQIVNDFQKGDIAEGYSVSREKKESFPLTVTSAQKNPTAFYLCASSIWGHAFFGQGTRLTVV.

This chain connects TRBV3-1 (or the pseudogene TRBV3-2) to TRBJ1-4; the D is unclear. From germline, CDR1 is LGHDT and CDR2 YNNKEL (reference sequence). The ends were cut back, 5 bases at V and 8 bases at J, with 15 bases in the middle. This CDR3 contains 14 residues. CDR3 protein: CASSSDGEGEKLFF. CDR3 DNA: TGTGCCAGCAGCTCGGACGGGGAGGGAGAAAAACTGTTTTTT.

The chain employs TRBV6-6 and TRBJ2-7; TRBD2 is a possible D gene (6 bases). The ends were cut back, 6 bases at V and 2 bases at J, with 14 bases in the middle. CDR3 length equals 14 residues. CDR1 is MNHNY and CDR2 is SVGAGI in the germline V gene (reference sequence). CDR3 protein: CASSHYSGPYEQYF. CDR3 sequence (DNA): TGTGCCAGCAGCCATTATAGCGGCCCCTACGAGCAGTACTTC.

This sequence joins TRBV27 and TRBJ2-7; D remains unclear. This CDR3 is built from 12 residues. Deletions cut 7 bases from V and 4 bases from J, with 11 bases between. Germline V CDR1 and CDR2: MNHEY, SMNVEV (reference sequence). CDR3 bases: TGTGCCAGCACGTCTAACCGGTACGAGCAGTACTTC. This encodes CASTSNRYEQYF.

Here the CDR3 DNA reads TGCGCCAGCTCTCGAGCAGCGGGGCTCAATGAGCAGTTCTTC. Protein sequence: CASSRAAGLNEQFF. The chain is built from TRBV4-3 and TRBJ2-1, with 7 bases matching TRBD2. The trim removed 8 bases at V and 6 bases at J, leaving 10 bases unmatched. Germline V gene sequence: CDR1 LGHNA, CDR2 YSLEER. The CDR3 contains 14 residues.

CDR3: CASRSQRGGNEQFF. Written as DNA, the CDR3 is TGTGCCAGCAGGAGCCAGCGGGGGGGCAATGAGCAGTTCTTC. The genes are TRBV7-6 and TRBJ2-1; TRBD2 matches at 10 bases. CDR3 length equals 14 residues. The germline V gene encodes CDR1 SGHVS and CDR2 FNYEAQ. J gave up 6 bases and V 6 bases, and 5 bases lay outside the gene matches.

This chain joins TRBV18 and TRBJ2-7, with 7 bases identical to TRBD2. CDR1 KGHSH and CDR2 LQKENI come from the germline V gene. This CDR3 is built from 14 residues. The V and J ends lost 5 bases and 6 bases, in that order; junction bases with no gene match: 10. The CDR3 region is CASSKAGEALEQYF. The CDR3 nucleotides are TGTGCCAGCTCAAAGGCGGGAGAAGCGCTCGAGCAGTACTTC.

This clone was detected once. The V call is TRBV7-2, the J call TRBJ2-1; 7 bases line up with TRBD2. The CDR3 is made up of 17 amino acids. The trim removed 1 base at V and 0 bases at J, leaving 6 bases unmatched. The germline gives CDR1 SGHTA, CDR2 FQGNSA. CDR3 residues: CASSLELGRSSYNEQFF. The CDR3 DNA follows: TGTGCCAGCAGCTTAGAGCTCGGGAGGAGCTCCTACAATGAGCAGTTCTTC.